The T cell receptor beta chain under discussion was sequenced for a study of blood T cell repertoires in COVID-19. About the research overall: Italy, Spain and the United States were the sources of the convalescent and acute COVID-19 samples. PBMCs, B-cell-depleted T cells, or T cells were the source of the cDNA or gDNA that made up the material.

Authors' analysis steps: Estimation of nucleated cell counts relied on the amplification of reference gene primers. Libraries were prepared by immunoSEQ multiplex PCR; TCRdb keeps only in-frame clonotypes and omits some of them. Clone size and V and J calls were adopted from that table, with D and trimming inferred from the DNA. The table has some 130,000 clones, around 82% seen once. The CDR3 extends over 13 amino acids. V lost 7 bases and J 8 bases, leaving 17 bases between the germline ends. The germline V gene has CDR1 MNHEY and CDR2 SVGAGI. The receptor was derived from a man aged 55-75 years with acute or convalescent COVID-19. The sequencing input was peripheral blood. V gene TRBV6-5 combines with J gene TRBJ1-2, with D tentatively TRBD1 (5 bases). CDR3 in amino acids: CASTYGQGLGYTF. The CDR3 region has the DNA TGTGCCAGCACCTACGGGCAGGGACTCGGCTACACCTTC.